This is a list of T cell receptor beta chains from one sample in a study of cytomegalovirus exposure and HLA in healthy donors. Repertoires were generated with immunoSEQ multiplex PCR, while TCRdb's copy carries only in-frame clones and drops some. The table lists some 170,000 clones, under 90% of them singletons. The sequencing input was PBMCs. Receptors were obtained from a man between 18 and 29 years old in good health and CMV-seropositive. The CDR3 runs from the conserved cysteine through the conserved F or W.

v_gene	j_gene	CDR3aa
TRBV29-1	TRBJ1-1	CSVVRGSEAFF
TRBV19	TRBJ1-4	CASAGQGYEKLFF
TRBV6-1	TRBJ1-4	CASSAAGGGEKLFF
TRBV9	TRBJ2-5	CASSVQGAGETQYF
TRBV27	TRBJ2-1	CASSSSGGGNEQFF
TRBV28	TRBJ2-7	CASSPETGGFYEQYF
TRBV6-1	TRBJ1-2	CASRDRSPYGYTF
TRBV29-1	TRBJ2-1	CSALGSFYRGLINEQFF
TRBV28	TRBJ2-4	CASSLGGTKNIQYF
TRBV15	TRBJ2-5	CATSRLQGAVETQYF
TRBV18	TRBJ2-2	CASSPFAAGVHTGELFF
TRBV18	TRBJ1-2	CASSPGQDGYTF
TRBV27	TRBJ2-7	CASTDTSGSYEQYF
TRBV11-3	TRBJ2-1	CASSLRGAGGDNEQFF
TRBV9	TRBJ2-1	CASSVERAGLDQQFF
TRBV5-6	TRBJ1-5	CASSLTNRANQPQHF
TRBV6-1	TRBJ1-2	CASSLTGPGYGYTF
TRBV18	TRBJ1-2	CASSSDRNYGYTF
TRBV19	TRBJ1-2	CASKQTINYGYTF
TRBV27	TRBJ1-2	CASSLTGLGHYGYTF